This T cell receptor (beta chain) stems from a study of CD8+CD57+ T cells in acquired aplastic anemia. This clonotype was seen a single time. V lost 1 base to trimming and J lost 8 bases, with 5 bases between them. CDR1 and CDR2 from the germline V gene are SQVTM and ANQGSEA. The CDR3 runs to 10 residues. Using genomic DNA as the template, TCR beta VDJ and CDR3 profiling was carried out. TCRdb analysed the reads with MiXCR anew, one entry per CDR3 protein. The sample has fewer than 85,000 distinct CDR3 sequences, about three quarters seen once. By flow cytometry, patients selected for sequencing had shown an expansion of CD8+CD57+ cells.

The origin of this receptor is a human donor with aplastic anemia. This rearrangement joins TRBV29-1 to TRBJ1-2; weak D call: TRBD1 (5 bases). The sample consisted of sorted CD4+, CD8+, or CD8+CD57+ T cells (not recorded which) from PBMCs. The DNA for the CDR3 is TGCAGCGTTGAAGGGGACGGCTACACCTTC. Encoded protein: CSVEGDGYTF.